Shown below are 11 T cell receptor beta chains from a single sample sequenced in a study of shared clonotypes between healthy human individuals. TCRdb keeps only in-frame clones here, not all; method: immunoSEQ multiplex PCR. Among more than 400,000 clones listed, roughly 95% were seen once. Sequencing input: naive CD4+ T cells sorted from blood. Subset denoted: CD45RA+ positively selected. These receptor sequences come from a woman in her 30s in good health.

V is TRBV5-1 and J is TRBJ1-1; 11 bases are a match to TRBD1. The V gene's germline CDR1 is SGHRS and CDR2 YFSETQ. The junction had 6 bases not matched to a gene; V was cut back by 6 bases and J by 2 bases. CDR3 length: 15 residues. The DNA of the CDR3 is TGCGCCAGCACGGGACAGGGGGTGGAAAACACTGAAGCTTTCTTT. Protein sequence: CASTGQGVENTEAFF.

Worth noting for this clone: A read error may account for a junction end that differs from germline. The CDR3 loop reads CASSYGGAADYGYTF. DNA of the CDR3: TGCGCCAGCAGCTATGGAGGGGCGGCGGACTACGGCTACACCTTC. The chain recombines TRBV5-1 with TRBJ1-2, with a tentative D call TRBD1 (5 bases). The CDR3 is 15 amino acids. The germline V gene encodes CDR1 SGHRS and CDR2 YFSETQ.

The V gene is TRBV28, the J gene TRBJ2-5; 9 nucleotides align to TRBD2. The closer fit of TRBJ2-7 to the DNA end suggests the J call may be wrong. Germline V gene sequence: CDR1 MDHEN, CDR2 SYDVKM. The CDR3 is 13 amino acids. The CDR3 sequence is CASTTSGTYEQYF. The CDR3, as DNA: TGTGCCAGCACGACTAGCGGAACCTACGAGCAGTACTTC.

V and J are TRBV16 and TRBJ1-2; 8 nucleotides line up with TRBD1. V lost 4 bases, J lost 7 bases, and 11 bases stayed unmatched. Looked up from germline, CDR1 is KGHSY and CDR2 is FQNENV. This CDR3 has 15 amino acids. The CDR3 nucleotides read TGTGCCAGCAGCCCACAGGGGGTGTCATCTCTTGGCTACACCTTC. This sequence encodes CASSPQGVSSLGYTF. The full variable domain, completed using reference TRBV16 and TRBJ1-2, is GEEVAQTPKHLVRGEGQKAKLYCAPIKGHSYVFWYQQVLKNEFKFLISFQNENVFDETGMPKERFSAKCLPNSPCSLEIQATKLEDSAVYFCASSPQGVSSLGYTFGSGTRLTVV.

The chain is built from TRBV5-1 and TRBJ1-1; TRBD1 matches at 8 bases. V trimming: 7 bases; J trimming: 0 bases; junction bases outside the gene matches: 5. This CDR3 is 14 amino acids long. Germline values: CDR1 SGHRS, CDR2 YFSETQ. CDR3 coding DNA: TGCGCCAGCCGACAGACAGGGGTGAACACTGAAGCTTTCTTT. Protein: CASRQTGVNTEAFF.

This clone was seen only once. The chain has TRBV7-2 and TRBJ2-7; 8 nucleotides align to TRBD1. CDR1 is SGHTA and CDR2 is FQGNSA in the germline V gene. V gave up 7 bases and J gave up 5 bases; unmatched junction bases: 10. This CDR3 spans 14 amino acids. The CDR3 is CASTWTAGGNEQYF. The CDR3 coding sequence is TGTGCCAGCACCTGGACGGCAGGGGGCAACGAGCAGTACTTC.

The rearrangement links TRBV15 to TRBJ2-7; D assignment may be TRBD1 or TRBD2 (5 bases each). Germline values: CDR1 LNHNV, CDR2 YYDKDF (reference sequence). V lost 1 base, J lost 7 bases, and 14 bases lay in between. CDR3 length: 14 amino acids. The CDR3 here is CATSRGGTVREQYF. The CDR3 region has the DNA TGTGCCACCAGCAGAGGGGGGACGGTGCGAGAGCAGTACTTC.

This chain links TRBV21-1 with TRBJ1-1. TRBV21-1 corresponds to a pseudogene. This CDR3 is 12 amino acids long. This chain's CDR3 is CASRGTSSEAFF. The DNA of the CDR3 is TGTGCCAGCAGGGGTACCTCCTCTGAAGCTTTCTTT.

The gene calls are TRBV11-2 and TRBJ1-2, with 7 bases matching TRBD1. The V gene's germline CDR1 is SGHAT and CDR2 FQNNGV. The V and J ends lost 6 bases and 4 bases, in that order; junction bases with no gene match: 11. The CDR3 is 15 amino acids. CDR3 sequence reads: CASSRNRGRVYGYTF. The CDR3 nucleotides read TGTGCCAGCAGTCGAAACAGGGGCAGGGTCTATGGCTACACCTTC. The full variable domain, with the rest looked up from reference TRBV11-2 and TRBJ1-2, is EAGVAQSPRYKIIEKRQSVAFWCNPISGHATLYWYQQILGQGPKLLIQFQNNGVVDDSQLPKDRFSAERLKGVDSTLKIQPAKLEDSAVYLCASSRNRGRVYGYTFGSGTRLTVV.

The DNA of the CDR3 is TGTGCCAGCAGCTCCCCAGGGGGAGAGCAGTACTTC. Protein sequence: CASSSPGGEQYF. The chain joins TRBV7-3 to TRBJ2-7; 7 positions match TRBD1. The trim removed 4 bases at V and 7 bases at J, leaving 4 bases unmatched. CDR1 and CDR2 from the germline V gene are SGHTA and FQGTGA. This CDR3 region has 12 residues.

The chain has TRBV28 and TRBJ1-1; D call uncertain. This CDR3 is built from 14 residues. Germline V lookup: CDR1 MDHEN, CDR2 SYDVKM. V was shortened by 6 bases and J by 1 base, with 12 bases between the two germline ends. The CDR3 DNA is TGTGCCAGCAGACCCCCGATAGGGAACACTGAAGCTTTCTTT. Amino acid sequence: CASRPPIGNTEAFF.